This TCR beta chain stems from a study of T cell responses to AZD1222 COVID-19 vaccine. The CDR3 loop spans 16 amino acids. The germline gives CDR1 MNHEY, CDR2 SMNVEV (reference sequence). Unmatched junction bases numbered 7, after V lost 2 bases and J lost 3 bases. This clone has a handful of counts. Generated by immunoSEQ multiplex PCR, the TCRdb table keeps only in-frame clones and is missing some. Of about 150,000 clones in the sample, approximately 89% were seen once. The V call is TRBV27, the J call TRBJ2-1; the match to TRBD1 covers 7 bases. Sequencing used peripheral blood, obtained on day 0 of AZD1222 vaccination. This TCR was recovered from an adult in good health. CDR3 amino acids: CASSLKGAQNYNEQFF. The CDR3 region has the DNA TGTGCCAGCAGTTTAAAGGGGGCTCAAAACTACAATGAGCAGTTCTTC.